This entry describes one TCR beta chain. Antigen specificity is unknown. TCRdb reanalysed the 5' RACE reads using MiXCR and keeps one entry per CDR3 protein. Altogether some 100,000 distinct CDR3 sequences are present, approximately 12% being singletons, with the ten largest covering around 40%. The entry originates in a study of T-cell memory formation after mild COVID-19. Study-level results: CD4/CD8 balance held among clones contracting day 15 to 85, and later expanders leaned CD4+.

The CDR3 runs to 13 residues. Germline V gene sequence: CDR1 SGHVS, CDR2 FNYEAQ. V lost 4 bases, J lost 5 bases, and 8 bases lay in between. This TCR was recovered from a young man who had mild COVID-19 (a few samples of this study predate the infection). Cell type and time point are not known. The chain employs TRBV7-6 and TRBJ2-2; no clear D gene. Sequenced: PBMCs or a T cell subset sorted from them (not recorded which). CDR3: CASSYDVTGELFF. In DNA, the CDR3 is TGTGCCAGCAGCTATGACGTTACCGGGGAGCTGTTTTTT.